A selection of T cell receptor beta chains follows, all from one sample in a study of beta chain features in type 1 diabetes. Repertoires were generated with immunoSEQ multiplex PCR, while TCRdb's copy carries only in-frame clones and drops some. The table lists about 650,000 clones, approximately 13% of them singletons. Sequenced input: naive CD4+ T cells from blood. The receptors here all came from a man aged 30 to 39 with type 1 diabetes. Both conserved end residues are part of each CDR3. A D gene is named only where the DNA matches it firmly. The size entry is marked missing in some rows and otherwise reads once, few, many or a size class.

>TRBD1|TRBV7-2|few|TRBJ2-7
CASSLAQAGGREQYF
TGTGCCAGCAGCTTAGCGCAGGCAGGGGGCAGGGAGCAGTACTTC
>NA|TRBV7-9|few|TRBJ2-3
CASSLNIDTQYF
TGTGCCAGCAGCTTGAATATAGATACGCAGTATTTT
>NA|TRBV7-3|few|TRBJ2-5
CASSLTVRETQYF
TGTGCCAGCAGCTTAACGGTGAGGGAGACCCAGTACTTC
>NA|TRBV28|few|TRBJ2-7
CAVKGAYEQYF
TGTGCCGTCAAGGGGGCCTACGAGCAGTACTTC
>TRBD1|TRBV2|NA|TRBJ1-2
CASTGQGPNYGYTF
TGTGCCAGCACTGGACAGGGTCCAAACTATGGCTACACCTTC
>NA|TRBV9|NA|TRBJ2-6
CASSVDPGANVLTF
TGTGCCAGCAGCGTAGATCCCGGGGCCAACGTCCTGACTTTC
>TRBD1|TRBV29-1|few|TRBJ2-7
CSVERQGALWGEQYF
TGCAGCGTTGAGAGACAGGGGGCCCTTTGGGGAGAGCAGTACTTC
>NA|TRBV5-6|few|TRBJ1-4
CASSLAGLNEKLFF
TGTGCCAGCAGCTTGGCCGGGCTTAATGAAAAACTGTTTTTT
>NA|TRBV9|NA|TRBJ2-5
CASSVTQGMETQYF
TGTGCCAGCAGCGTAACCCAGGGCATGGAGACCCAGTACTTC
>NA|TRBV5-1|NA|TRBJ2-5
CASSLDGGPQETQYF
TGCGCCAGCAGCTTGGATGGGGGGCCTCAAGAGACCCAGTACTTC
>NA|TRBV30|few|TRBJ1-6
CAWSVGRVSRYNSPLHF
TGTGCCTGGAGTGTCGGCAGGGTATCAAGGTATAATTCACCCCTCCACTTT
>NA|TRBV7-6|few|TRBJ2-3
CASSLSGPPLGSQYF
TGTGCCAGCAGCTTGTCGGGGCCGCCTCTCGGTTCGCAGTATTTT
>NA|TRBV7-2|few|TRBJ1-1
CASSSDRLNTEAFF
TGTGCCAGCAGCTCAGACAGGTTGAACACTGAAGCTTTCTTT
>NA|TRBV9|few|TRBJ1-1
CASSVDGSTEAFF
TGTGCCAGCAGCGTAGATGGCAGCACTGAAGCTTTCTTT
>TRBD1|TRBV6-5|NA|TRBJ2-7
CASSASGTGTYEQYF
TGTGCCAGCAGTGCCTCCGGGACAGGGACCTACGAGCAGTACTTC
>NA|TRBV5-1|once|TRBJ1-1
CASSLIGGLRAGLNTEAFF
TGCGCCAGCAGCTTAATAGGAGGATTAAGGGCGGGGTTGAACACTGAAGCTTTCTTT
>TRBD2|TRBV7-7|NA|TRBJ2-1
CASSPIAGRYNEQFF
TGTGCCAGCAGCCCCATAGCGGGGAGGTACAATGAGCAGTTCTTC
>NA|TRBV13|few|TRBJ1-2
CASSSVLNSRDYGYTF
TGTGCCAGCAGCTCAGTACTGAACTCAAGGGACTATGGCTACACCTTC